This is a list of T cell receptor beta chains from one sample in a study of T cells expressing NK-cell markers. Each CDR3 protein gets one entry in TCRdb, which reprocessed the 5' RACE reads and gives no DNA. This sample contains approximately 440,000 distinct CDR3 sequences. The material sequenced was blood T cells: a sorted CD56 or NKG2C T cell subset, CD4+ or CD8+ T cells, or bulk PBMC T cells (not recorded which). The receptors derive from a woman in her 50s in good health. CDR3s include the opening cysteine and the closing phenylalanine or tryptophan.

CASSPGGRNTIYF	TRBJ1-3	TRBV5-5
CASSFKAAPREQYF	TRBJ2-7	TRBV12-3/TRBV12-4
CSARDRLAGGGYADTQYF	TRBJ2-3	TRBV20-1
CASIRREGQETQYF	TRBJ2-5	TRBV6-1
CASRLVRDSSYEQYF	TRBJ2-7	TRBV5-1
CASSVNREGGYTF	TRBJ1-2	TRBV9
CASSYGQEEQYF	TRBJ2-7	TRBV5-1
CSVAWGRNEGELFF	TRBJ2-2	TRBV29-1
CASSPIRGRVQPQHF	TRBJ1-5	TRBV27
CSAVRNNEQFF	TRBJ2-1	TRBV20-1
CASRYMGGSTEAFF	TRBJ1-1	TRBV12-3/TRBV12-4
CASSEFGDTQYF	TRBJ2-3	TRBV6-4
CASSFSGSGGTYEQYF	TRBJ2-7	TRBV5-1
CASLAAFNEQFF	TRBJ2-1	TRBV2
CASGLAEGNEQFF	TRBJ2-1	TRBV12-3/TRBV12-4
CASTPAGPLTNEQFF	TRBJ2-1	TRBV19
CASSKGKRNQPQHF	TRBJ1-5	TRBV6-5
CSATDRITGELFF	TRBJ2-2	TRBV20-1
CASSPIIGLAHNEQFF	TRBJ2-1	TRBV4-1
CASSEVHTIYF	TRBJ1-3	TRBV6-1
CASSLARGQGAAEQYF	TRBJ2-7	TRBV7-9
CASSLQGGLSNQPQHF	TRBJ1-5	TRBV5-1
CASTRILAGVNNEQFF	TRBJ2-1	TRBV5-6
CSATGLAGGLGDEQFF	TRBJ2-1	TRBV20-1
CSAVAGGPGDTQYF	TRBJ2-3	TRBV20-1
CSVDVVTGPFF	TRBJ1-1	TRBV29-1
CASSRLGLAGGGSSYNEQFF	TRBJ2-1	TRBV4-1
CASSPYTATNEKLFF	TRBJ1-4	TRBV7-6
CASRRLAGGEQFF	TRBJ2-1	TRBV7-9
CASSGYRGQGAWANVLTF	TRBJ2-6	TRBV7-8
CASSPVRTAGNTIYF	TRBJ1-3	TRBV28
CASSSRVAGDTDTQYF	TRBJ2-3	TRBV12-3/TRBV12-4
CATSDFGLGNEQFF	TRBJ2-1	TRBV24-1
CASSPGTGDIQYF	TRBJ2-4	TRBV25-1